This passage covers 28 T cell receptor beta chains from one sample sequenced in a study of read filtering for tumor transcriptome and immune sequencing. Molecular barcoded adaptors covering alpha/delta and beta/gamma chains were used on approximately 400 ng RNA. TCRdb independently ran MiXCR on the reads; one entry per CDR3 protein. The sample carries around 130,000 distinct CDR3 sequences, roughly 13% recorded once. Material: a population of CD138-negative cells sorted from bone marrow. The origin of the receptors is a donor at least 40 years old with multiple myeloma.

This clonotype occurred many times. The chain combines TRBV19 with TRBJ2-6; D is uncertain. Germline CDR1 and CDR2: LNHDA and SQIVND (reference sequence). With 3 bases removed from V and 1 base from J, the gap between germline ends came to 10 bases. The CDR3 runs to 16 residues. In DNA form, the CDR3 reads TGTGCCAGTAGTATTGGTGGAGAATCTGGGGCCAACGTCCTGACTTTC. It codes for CASSIGGESGANVLTF.

The V gene is TRBV7-9, the J gene TRBJ2-3; TRBD2 agrees at 7 bases. The germline CDR1 and CDR2 sequences are SEHNR and FQNEAQ (reference sequence). CDR3 length: 17 residues. Trimming cost V 4 bases and J 2 bases; bases outside gene matches: 12. Written as DNA, the CDR3 is TGTGCCAGCAGCTCACATTTAGGACTAGATATCACAGATACGCAGTATTTT. Amino acids: CASSSHLGLDITDTQYF.

In this sample, this clonotype turned up many times. This rearrangement joins TRBV12-3 or TRBV12-4 to TRBJ1-5; 7 bases fit TRBD1. The CDR3 covers 16 residues. Trimming at V came to 3 bases and at J to 2 bases, leaving 7 bases not matched to a gene. This CDR3 is CASSFGQANGNQPQHF. CDR3 coding DNA: TGTGCCAGCAGTTTTGGACAGGCCAACGGCAATCAGCCCCAGCATTTT.

This clonotype was detected many times. The gene calls are TRBV20-1 and TRBJ2-1, with 7 bases lining up with TRBD2. The length of the CDR3 is 16 residues. V gave up 0 bases and J gave up 2 bases; unmatched junction bases: 7. Germline assignment: CDR1 DFQATT and CDR2 SNEGSKA (reference sequence). This CDR3 reads CSARDPGGSPYNEQFF. In DNA, the CDR3 is TGCAGTGCTAGAGATCCGGGCGGGAGCCCCTACAATGAGCAGTTCTTC.

There are a few counts of this clonotype. The genes are TRBV7-2 and TRBJ1-3, with D hard to call. Germline CDR1 SGHTA, CDR2 FQGNSA. The CDR3 has 16 residues. Trimming took 1 base from V and 7 from J, leaving 17 bases between them. This CDR3 is CASSLDRGLLSNTIYF. In nucleotides, the CDR3 is TGTGCCAGCAGCTTAGATCGGGGATTGCTAAGTAACACCATATATTTT.

This clonotype was detected a few times. In DNA, the CDR3 is TGTGCCAGCAGCCAACCGGGACAAGAGACCCAGTACTTC. Translated: CASSQPGQETQYF. This chain uses TRBV3-1 with TRBJ2-5; TRBD2 is a possible D gene (5 bases). Germline lookup yields CDR1 LGHDT and CDR2 YNNKEL (reference sequence). This CDR3 comprises 13 residues. V lost 2 bases and J 2 bases, leaving 6 bases between the germline ends.

Note on this clonotype: A read error may account for a junction end that differs from germline. V gene TRBV12-3 or TRBV12-4 combines with J gene TRBJ2-1; D gene uncertain. The CDR3 extends over 12 amino acids. CDR3 residues: CASSLMGNEPSF. CDR3 DNA sequence: TGTGCCAGCAGTTTAATGGGAAATGAGCCGTCCTTC.

This clonotype was picked up many times. A much larger clone sits a single nucleotide away, making a read error possible. The chain couples TRBV25-1 to TRBJ2-1, with D maybe TRBD2 (6 bases). CDR1 MGHDK and CDR2 SYGVNS come from the germline V gene. V gave up 8 bases and J gave up 9 bases, with 17 bases separating them. The CDR3 runs 13 residues. DNA of the CDR3: TGTGCCAGCCCAGACCCCCGGGGAGGTGAGCAGTTCTTC. Translating it yields CASPDPRGGEQFF.

V usage is TRBV12-3 or TRBV12-4 and J usage is TRBJ2-1, with D tentatively TRBD1 (6 bases). Deletions cut 3 bases from V and 5 bases from J, with 17 bases between. The length of the CDR3 is 16 residues. CDR3 protein: CASSFSQGSVHNEQFF. The CDR3 coding sequence is TGTGCCAGCAGTTTTAGTCAGGGGTCGGTCCACAATGAGCAGTTCTTC.

This clonotype was seen ten or more times. The chain employs TRBV7-9 and TRBJ2-1; D not resolved. The CDR3 has 11 residues. Per germline, CDR1 SEHNR and CDR2 FQNEAQ (reference sequence). Trimming stripped 2 bases from V and 10 bases from J, with 6 bases between. The CDR3 nucleotides read TGTGCCAGCAGCTTACTACTGGAGCAGTTCTTC. It codes for CASSLLLEQFF.

This clonotype showed up many times. V and J are TRBV5-5 and TRBJ2-7; a weak D match, TRBD1 (5 bases). Per the germline V gene, CDR1 is SGHKS and CDR2 is YYEKEE (reference sequence). V was shortened by 0 bases and J by 2 bases, with 9 bases between the two germline ends. CDR3 length: 14 residues. The CDR3 DNA reads as TGTGCCAGCAGCTTGGATCCAGGGACCTACGAGCAGTACTTC. Protein product: CASSLDPGTYEQYF.

This clonotype was recorded many times. The rearrangement uses TRBV7-2 and TRBJ2-3; D unclear. CDR1 and CDR2 (germline): SGHTA, FQGNSA. Trimming shortened V by 5 bases and J by 4 bases, and 10 bases separated the two germline ends. CDR3 length: 13 residues. CDR3 in amino acids: CASSISRADTQYF. CDR3 in DNA: TGTGCCAGCAGCATCTCTAGGGCAGATACGCAGTATTTT.

This clonotype was counted at least ten times. J is TRBJ2-4 and V is TRBV19, with TRBD1 matching 7 bases. In germline, CDR1 is LNHDA, CDR2 SQIVND (reference sequence). J lost 1 base, V lost 3 bases, and 0 bases had no gene match. This CDR3 has 14 amino acids. CDR3: CASSMDRAKNIQYF. CDR3 nucleotide sequence: TGTGCCAGTAGTATGGACAGGGCCAAAAACATTCAGTACTTC.

This clonotype was seen at least ten times. The V call is TRBV7-9, the J call TRBJ1-1, with a tentative D call TRBD1 (5 bases). The CDR3 sequence is 11 residues long. Trimming stripped 5 bases from V and 11 bases from J, with 12 bases between. CDR1 is SEHNR, CDR2 FQNEAQ, per germline (reference sequence). This CDR3 is CASSLGHVAFF. Written as DNA, the CDR3 is TGTGCCAGCAGCCTAGGACATGTGGCTTTCTTT.

This clonotype was counted at least ten times. The V and J genes are TRBV4-3 and TRBJ2-5; D is unresolved. Germline V CDR1 and CDR2: LGHNA, YSLEER. Trimming pared 4 bases from V and 4 bases from J, leaving 13 bases between. The CDR3 spans 14 residues. This CDR3 reads CASSPWWVGETQYF. The CDR3 nucleotides read TGCGCCAGCAGCCCGTGGTGGGTGGGAGAGACCCAGTACTTC.

This clonotype occurred many times. The chain has TRBV29-1 and TRBJ2-7; 8 bases match TRBD1. V shed 6 bases and J 2 bases; nucleotides not matched to a gene: 6. Germline V CDR1 and CDR2: SQVTM, ANQGSEA. The CDR3 runs to 13 residues. CDR3: CSVPGQEPYEQYF. DNA for the CDR3: TGCAGCGTCCCGGGACAGGAACCCTACGAGCAGTACTTC.

This clonotype has more than one count but fewer than ten. This chain links TRBV20-1 with TRBJ2-5; D remains unclear. The V end was cut by 0 bases, the J end by 5 bases, with 4 bases between. CDR3 size: 11 residues. Germline V gene data show CDR1 as DFQATT and CDR2 as SNEGSKA (reference sequence). DNA of the CDR3: TGCAGTGCTAGAGATGGGGAGACCCAGTACTTC. Protein sequence: CSARDGETQYF.

This clonotype was detected many times. The V and J genes are TRBV12-3 or TRBV12-4 and TRBJ2-1; D is unresolved. V shed 5 bases and J shed 7 bases, with 12 bases lying between them. The CDR3 is 13 amino acids. The CDR3 DNA follows: TGTGCCAGCAGTCCAACGTATAGAAATGAGCAGTTCTTC. Encoded protein: CASSPTYRNEQFF.

This clonotype was recorded many times. The chain is built from TRBV18 and TRBJ1-1, with TRBD1 matching 9 bases. In germline, CDR1 is KGHSH, CDR2 LQKENI. This CDR3 is 16 amino acids long. The V and J ends lost 3 bases and 1 base, in that order; junction bases with no gene match: 6. The CDR3 sequence is CASSPLRDRANTEAFF. In nucleotides, the CDR3 is TGTGCCAGCTCACCCCTGAGGGACAGGGCGAACACTGAAGCTTTCTTT.

This clonotype was counted many times. The chain recombines TRBV29-1 with TRBJ1-5; D unclear. Trimming took off 6 bases at V and 2 bases at J, with 14 bases between the two ends. This CDR3 contains 14 residues. Germline CDR1 SQVTM, CDR2 ANQGSEA. The CDR3 DNA is TGCAGCGTCGGACCCCGTTTTGGCAATCAGCCCCAGCATTTT. It specifies CSVGPRFGNQPQHF.

This clonotype was seen ten or more times. This chain joins TRBV20-1 and TRBJ2-1; 7 bases are a match to TRBD2. V gave up 0 bases and J gave up 4 bases; unmatched junction bases: 12. The germline gives CDR1 DFQATT, CDR2 SNEGSKA (reference sequence). The length of the CDR3 is 17 residues. The CDR3 region has the DNA TGCAGTGCTAGAGATCTCCCTGCGGGAGAGCCTTACAATGAGCAGTTCTTC. It translates to CSARDLPAGEPYNEQFF.

The rearrangement uses TRBV29-1 and TRBJ1-1, with 7 nucleotides matching TRBD1. With 4 bases clipped from V and 6 bases from J, the junction kept 8 bases outside the gene matches. Germline V CDR1 and CDR2: SQVTM, ANQGSEA. This CDR3 is built from 13 residues. Here the CDR3 reads CSVGLTGTAEAFF. For the CDR3, the DNA is TGCAGCGTTGGGCTGACAGGGACCGCTGAAGCTTTCTTT.

About this clonotype: At one boundary the junction diverges from the germline segment, which might be a read error. The chain links TRBV29-1 to TRBJ2-7, with D perhaps given as TRBD1 or TRBD2 (5 bases each). Germline V CDR1 and CDR2: SQVTM, ANQGSEA. This CDR3 spans 12 amino acids. CDR3: CSVGAGSCEQYF. The CDR3, as DNA: TGCAGCGTCGGGGCAGGGTCCTGCGAGCAGTACTTC.

In this sample, this clonotype turned up many times. J is TRBJ2-7 and V is TRBV6-6, with TRBD1 matching over 12 bases. Per germline, CDR1 MNHNY and CDR2 SVGAGI (reference sequence). The CDR3 contains 14 residues. Germline trimming cut 6 bases from V and 6 bases from J; bases unmatched to any gene: 6. This CDR3 reads CASSPPGQGAEQYF. For the CDR3, the DNA is TGTGCCAGCAGCCCCCCGGGACAGGGGGCCGAGCAGTACTTC.

This clonotype has just a few counts. A read error may be the cause here, since a much bigger clone is one base away. V and J are TRBV2 and TRBJ2-1; D is tentatively TRBD1 or TRBD2 (5 bases each). V lost 2 bases and J 11 bases, leaving 10 bases between the germline ends. CDR3 size: 12 residues. The germline V gene has CDR1 SNHLY and CDR2 FYNNEI. In DNA, the CDR3 is TGTGCCAGCAGTGAATGGGGGTCTAAGCAGTTCTTC. Amino acids: CASSEWGSKQFF.

This clonotype was detected many times. The chain is built from TRBV7-3 and TRBJ1-1; D gene uncertain. The CDR3 has 13 amino acids. Per the germline V gene, CDR1 is SGHTA and CDR2 is FQGTGA. V lost 4 bases, J lost 1 base, and 7 bases lay in between. CDR3 bases: TGTGCCAGCAGCTCCATAGGGAACACTGAAGCTTTCTTT. Amino acids: CASSSIGNTEAFF. The full variable domain, rest sourced from reference TRBV7-3 and TRBJ1-1, is GAGVSQTPSNKVTEKGKYVELRCDPISGHTALYWYRQSLGQGPEFLIYFQGTGAADDSGLPNDRFFAVRPEGSVSTLKIQRTERGDSAVYLCASSSIGNTEAFFGQGTRLTVV.

This clonotype was counted at least ten times. The V gene is TRBV30, the J gene TRBJ1-1; no reliable D call. This CDR3 is 13 amino acids long. The V and J ends lost 3 bases and 4 bases respectively, with 12 bases between them. Germline assignment: CDR1 GTSNPN and CDR2 SVGIG (reference sequence). This CDR3 reads CAWREWAGTEAFF. CDR3 nucleotides: TGTGCCTGGAGGGAATGGGCTGGCACTGAAGCTTTCTTT.

This clonotype was counted at least ten times. The rearrangement uses TRBV9 and TRBJ1-4; tentative D call: TRBD1 (5 bases). The V gene's germline CDR1 is SGDLS and CDR2 YYNGEE. The CDR3 is 16 amino acids. V was pared by 2 bases and J by 3 bases, with 14 bases between. The CDR3 DNA is TGTGCCAGCAGCGTCGCGGCTGGGGGGGCTAATGAAAAACTGTTTTTT. Protein: CASSVAAGGANEKLFF.